Given below is one TCR beta chain in context. Antigen: not known. The data are from a study of T cell clonotyping in hematopoietic cell transplantation. The method was immunoSEQ multiplex PCR; TCRdb's version includes in-frame clones alone and lacks a portion of them. Altogether roughly 30,000 clones are present, 85% to 95% being singletons, with the ten largest covering around 2.1%. The CDR3 runs 15 residues. Germline-derived CDR1 and CDR2 are MNHEY and SMNVEV (reference sequence). Trimming removed 4 bases from V and 2 bases from J, with 14 bases in between. Findings and limits, study-wide: CD4 and CD8 repertoire contributions could not be separated without sorting.

Time point defined: recipient sample about 28 days before transplant, after cytoreduction. This chain joins TRBV27 and TRBJ1-2; a weak D match, TRBD1 (5 bases). This receptor was obtained from a man aged 45-65 years with acute myeloid leukemia. Some clones in this sample may be carry-over from other donors' samples. The sequenced sample was peripheral blood mononuclear cells, obtained before stem cell transplant. The CDR3 protein is CASSSFSRANYGYTF. The CDR3 DNA reads as TGTGCCAGCAGTTCCTTTAGCAGGGCGAACTATGGCTACACCTTC.